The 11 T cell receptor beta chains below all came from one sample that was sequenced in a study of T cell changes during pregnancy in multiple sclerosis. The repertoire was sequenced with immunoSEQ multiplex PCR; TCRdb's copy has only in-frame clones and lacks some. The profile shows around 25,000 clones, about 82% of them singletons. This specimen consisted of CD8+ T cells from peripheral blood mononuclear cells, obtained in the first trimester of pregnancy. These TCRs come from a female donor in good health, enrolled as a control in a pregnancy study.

This CDR3 reads CASSVGTVVSPLHF. As DNA, the CDR3 is TGTGCCAGCAGCGTCGGGACAGTAGTTTCACCCCTCCACTTT. This chain connects TRBV9 to TRBJ1-6, with TRBD1 matching 7 bases. Germline loops: CDR1 SGDLS, CDR2 YYNGEE. The CDR3 has 14 amino acids. The V segment lost 2 bases and the J segment 9 bases; nucleotides outside the gene matches: 5.

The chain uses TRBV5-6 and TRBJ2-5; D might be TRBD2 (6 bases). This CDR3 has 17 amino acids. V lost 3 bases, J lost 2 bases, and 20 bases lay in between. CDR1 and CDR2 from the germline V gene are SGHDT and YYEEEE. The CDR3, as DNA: TGTGCCAGCAGCTCGGAGGGAAGTGACGCCGATCAAGAGACCCAGTACTTC. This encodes CASSSEGSDADQETQYF. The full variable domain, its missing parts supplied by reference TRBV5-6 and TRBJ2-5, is DAGVTQSPTHLIKTRGQQVTLRCSPKSGHDTVSWYQQALGQGPQFIFQYYEEEERQRGNFPDRFSGHQFPNYSSELNVNALLLGDSALYLCASSSEGSDADQETQYFGPGTRLLVL.

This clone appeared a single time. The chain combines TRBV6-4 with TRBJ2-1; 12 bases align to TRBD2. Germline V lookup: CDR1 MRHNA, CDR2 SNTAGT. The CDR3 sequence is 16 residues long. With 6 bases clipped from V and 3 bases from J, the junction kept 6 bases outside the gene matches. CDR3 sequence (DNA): TGTGCCAGCAGCAGACTAGCGGGAGCTGGCTACAATGAGCAGTTCTTC. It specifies CASSRLAGAGYNEQFF.

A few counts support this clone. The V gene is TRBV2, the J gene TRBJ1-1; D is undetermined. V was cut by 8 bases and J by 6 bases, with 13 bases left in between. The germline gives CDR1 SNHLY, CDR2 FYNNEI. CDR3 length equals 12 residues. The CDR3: CASVEGGSEAFF. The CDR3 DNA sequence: TGTGCCAGCGTGGAGGGCGGGTCTGAAGCTTTCTTT.

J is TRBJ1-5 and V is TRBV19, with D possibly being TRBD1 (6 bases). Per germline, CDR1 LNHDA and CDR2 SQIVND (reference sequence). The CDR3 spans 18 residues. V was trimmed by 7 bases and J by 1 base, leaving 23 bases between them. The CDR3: CASTPDRGVQGSNQPQHF. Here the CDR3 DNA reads TGTGCCAGTACCCCAGATCGGGGGGTACAGGGCAGCAATCAGCCCCAGCATTTT.

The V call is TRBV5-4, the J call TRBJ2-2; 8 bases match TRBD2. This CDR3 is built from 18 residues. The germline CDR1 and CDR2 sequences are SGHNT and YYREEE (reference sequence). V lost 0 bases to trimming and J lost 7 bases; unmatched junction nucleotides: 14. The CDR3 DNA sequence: TGTGCCAGCAGCTTGGGGACTAGCAAGCGGGGATCCCACGGGGAGCTGTTTTTT. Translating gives CASSLGTSKRGSHGELFF. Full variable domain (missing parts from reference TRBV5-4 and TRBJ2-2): ETGVTQSPTHLIKTRGQQVTLRCSSQSGHNTVSWYQQALGQGPQFIFQYYREEENGRGNFPPRFSGLQFPNYSSELNVNALELDDSALYLCASSLGTSKRGSHGELFFGEGSRLTVL.

CDR3 sequence (DNA): TGTGCCAGCAGCCTAGGGGGCAGGGGGAATGAAAAACTGTTTTTT. Encoded protein: CASSLGGRGNEKLFF. The V and J genes are TRBV27 and TRBJ1-4, with 7 bases fitting TRBD1. The J segment lost 5 bases and the V segment lost 6 bases, leaving 9 bases of the junction unmatched. The germline V gene encodes CDR1 MNHEY and CDR2 SMNVEV (reference sequence). The CDR3 is 15 residues long. Drawing the rest from reference TRBV27 and TRBJ1-4, the complete variable domain is EAQVTQNPRYLITVTGKKLTVTCSQNMNHEYMSWYRQDPGLGLRQIYYSMNVEVTDKGDVPEGYKVSRKEKRNFPLILESPSPNQTSLYFCASSLGGRGNEKLFFGSGTQLSVL.

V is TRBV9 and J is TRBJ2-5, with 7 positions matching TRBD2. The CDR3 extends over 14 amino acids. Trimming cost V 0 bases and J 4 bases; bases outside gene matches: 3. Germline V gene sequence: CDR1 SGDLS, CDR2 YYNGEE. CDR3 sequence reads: CASSVGGSRETQYF. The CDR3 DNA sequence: TGTGCCAGCAGCGTAGGCGGGAGCCGAGAGACCCAGTACTTC.

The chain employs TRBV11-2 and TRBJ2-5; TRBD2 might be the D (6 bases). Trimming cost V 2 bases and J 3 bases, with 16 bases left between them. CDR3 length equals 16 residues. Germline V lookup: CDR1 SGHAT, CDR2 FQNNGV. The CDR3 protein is CASSLQGGMDKETQYF. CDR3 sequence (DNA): TGTGCCAGCAGCTTACAGGGAGGCATGGACAAAGAGACCCAGTACTTC.

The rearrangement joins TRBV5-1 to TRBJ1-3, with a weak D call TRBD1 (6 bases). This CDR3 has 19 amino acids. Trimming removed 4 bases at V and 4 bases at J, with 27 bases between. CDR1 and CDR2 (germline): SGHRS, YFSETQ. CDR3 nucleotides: TGCGCCAGCAGCACAACCTCCGGGACACCGCTCAGCCCAGGAAACACCATATATTTT. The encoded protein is CASSTTSGTPLSPGNTIYF.

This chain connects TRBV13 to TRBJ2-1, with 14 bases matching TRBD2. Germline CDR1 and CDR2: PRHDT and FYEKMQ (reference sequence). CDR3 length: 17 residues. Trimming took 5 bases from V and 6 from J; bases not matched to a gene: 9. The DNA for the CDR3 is TGTGCCAGCAGCCCACTCGGGACTAGCGGGAGAGGCAATGAGCAGTTCTTC. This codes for CASSPLGTSGRGNEQFF. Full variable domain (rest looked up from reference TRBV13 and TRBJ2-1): AAGVIQSPRHLIKEKRETATLKCYPIPRHDTVYWYQQGPGQDPQFLISFYEKMQSDKGSIPDRFSAQQFSDYHSELNMSSLELGDSALYFCASSPLGTSGRGNEQFFGPGTRLTVL.